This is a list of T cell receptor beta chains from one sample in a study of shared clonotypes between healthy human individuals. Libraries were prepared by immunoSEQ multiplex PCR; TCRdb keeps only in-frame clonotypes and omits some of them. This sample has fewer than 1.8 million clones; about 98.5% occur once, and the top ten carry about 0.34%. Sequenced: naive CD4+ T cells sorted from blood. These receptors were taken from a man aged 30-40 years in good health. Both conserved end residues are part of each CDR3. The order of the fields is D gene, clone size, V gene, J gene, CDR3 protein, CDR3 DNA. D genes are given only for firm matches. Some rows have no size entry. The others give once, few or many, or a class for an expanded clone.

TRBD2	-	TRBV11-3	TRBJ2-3	CASSPRTSGATDTQYF	TGTGCCAGCAGCCCGAGGACTAGCGGGGCCACAGATACGCAGTATTTT
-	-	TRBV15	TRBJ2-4	CATSRDDDIQYF	TGTGCCACCAGCAGGGACGACGACATTCAGTACTTC
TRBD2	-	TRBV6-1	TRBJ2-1	CASSGYGTSGSDEQFF	TGTGCCAGCAGTGGCTACGGGACTAGCGGGAGTGATGAGCAGTTCTTC
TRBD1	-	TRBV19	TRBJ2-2	CASSLSTGGTGELFF	TGTGCCAGTAGTTTGTCGACAGGGGGCACCGGGGAGCTGTTTTTT
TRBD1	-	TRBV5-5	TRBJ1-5	CASQENRGSNQPQHF	TGTGCCAGCCAAGAGAACAGGGGAAGCAATCAGCCCCAGCATTTT
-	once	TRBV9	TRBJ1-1	CASSVLGEGTEAFF	TGTGCCAGCAGCGTGTTGGGAGAGGGCACTGAAGCTTTCTTT
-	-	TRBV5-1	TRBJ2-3	CASSLQGLGDTQYF	TGCGCCAGCAGCTTACAGGGACTGGGAGATACGCAGTATTTT
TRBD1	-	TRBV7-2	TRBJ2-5	CASYPGQGVQYF	TGTGCCAGTTATCCGGGACAGGGGGTACAGTACTTC
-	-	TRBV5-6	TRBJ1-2	CASSLHGSNYGYTF	TGTGCCAGCAGCTTGCACGGGAGTAACTATGGCTACACCTTC
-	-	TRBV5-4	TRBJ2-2	CASSRGAAFTGELFF	TGTGCCAGCAGCCGAGGGGCCGCTTTTACCGGGGAGCTGTTTTTT
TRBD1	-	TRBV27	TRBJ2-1	CASSLRGQVRFLYNEQFF	TGTGCCAGCAGTTTACGGGGACAGGTCCGTTTCCTCTACAATGAGCAGTTCTTC
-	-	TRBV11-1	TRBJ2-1	CASSLELGFYNEQFF	TGTGCCAGCAGCTTAGAGCTTGGATTTTACAATGAGCAGTTCTTC
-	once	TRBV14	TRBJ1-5	CASSLKTGTHQHF	TGTGCCAGCAGCCTCAAAACAGGGACCCACCAGCATTTT
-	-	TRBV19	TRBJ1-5	CASSLGLNQPQHF	TGTGCCAGTAGTTTGGGTTTGAATCAGCCCCAGCATTTT
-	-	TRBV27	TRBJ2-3	CASSLSGTRTDTQYF	TGTGCCAGCAGTTTATCGGGGACTCGCACAGATACGCAGTATTTT
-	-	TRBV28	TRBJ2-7	CASFGPSYEQYF	TGTGCCAGCTTTGGCCCTTCCTACGAGCAGTACTTC
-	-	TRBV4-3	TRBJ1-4	CASSRQQTRNEKLFF	TGCGCCAGCAGCCGACAGCAAACGAGGAATGAAAAACTGTTTTTT
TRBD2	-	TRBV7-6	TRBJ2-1	CASSFFAGGEGEQFF	TGTGCCAGCAGCTTTTTCGCGGGAGGGGAGGGGGAGCAGTTCTTC
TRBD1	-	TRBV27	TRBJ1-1	CASTLWGTGKRTEAFF	TGTGCCAGCACCTTATGGGGGACAGGGAAGAGAACTGAAGCTTTCTTT
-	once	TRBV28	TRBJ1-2	CASSLSAGDAAARGYTF	TGTGCCAGCAGTTTATCGGCAGGGGATGCGGCGGCCAGAGGCTACACCTTC
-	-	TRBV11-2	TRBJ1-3	CASSLTGWDRNTIYF	TGTGCCAGCAGCTTAACGGGGTGGGATCGAAACACCATATATTTT
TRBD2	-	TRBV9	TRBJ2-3	CASSVRREGPTDTQYF	TGTGCCAGCAGCGTCAGGCGGGAGGGCCCCACAGATACGCAGTATTTT
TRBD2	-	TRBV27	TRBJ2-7	CASSLYLAGVYEQYF	TGTGCCAGCAGTTTGTACCTAGCGGGAGTCTACGAGCAGTACTTC
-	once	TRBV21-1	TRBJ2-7	CASRFTPRTVAYEQYF	TGTGCCAGCAGATTCACCCCAAGGACAGTGGCCTACGAGCAGTACTTC
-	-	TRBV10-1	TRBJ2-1	CASSGSEGSSYNEQFF	TGCGCCAGCAGTGGATCCGAGGGAAGCTCCTACAATGAGCAGTTCTTC
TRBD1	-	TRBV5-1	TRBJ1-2	CASSLARTGYGYTF	TGCGCCAGCAGCTTGGCCCGGACAGGATATGGCTACACCTTC
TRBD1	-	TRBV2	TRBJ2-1	CASIQGNEQFF	TGTGCCAGCATACAGGGGAATGAGCAGTTCTTC
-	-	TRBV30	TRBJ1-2	CAWGPSGYTF	TGTGCCTGGGGGCCTTCGGGCTACACCTTC
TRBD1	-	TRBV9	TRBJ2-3	CASSPQGTGQDTQYF	TGTGCCAGCAGCCCCCAAGGGACAGGGCAAGATACGCAGTATTTT
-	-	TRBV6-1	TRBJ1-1	CASSERGQMNTEAFF	TGTGCCAGCAGCGAAAGAGGACAGATGAACACTGAAGCTTTCTTT
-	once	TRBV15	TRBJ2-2	CATSRESGTEKELFF	TGTGCCACCAGCAGAGAATCCGGGACCGAGAAGGAGCTGTTTTTT
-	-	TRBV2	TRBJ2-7	CASNPRELAYEQYF	TGTGCCAGCAACCCCCGGGAGTTAGCCTACGAGCAGTACTTC
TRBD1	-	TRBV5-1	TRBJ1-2	CASSFSPGQGSGSYTF	TGCGCCAGCAGCTTTAGTCCGGGACAGGGGTCAGGGAGCTACACCTTC
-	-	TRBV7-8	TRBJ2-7	CASSASGVYEQYF	TGTGCCAGCAGCGCCTCGGGGGTGTACGAGCAGTACTTC
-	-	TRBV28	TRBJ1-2	CAIQQSPLYGYTF	TGTGCCATCCAGCAGAGTCCCCTCTATGGCTACACCTTC
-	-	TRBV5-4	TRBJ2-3	CASSGGDTQYF	TGTGCCAGCAGCGGGGGGGATACGCAGTATTTT
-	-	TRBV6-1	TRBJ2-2	CASSEAIWSHTGELFF	TGTGCCAGCAGTGAAGCCATCTGGAGTCACACCGGGGAGCTGTTTTTT